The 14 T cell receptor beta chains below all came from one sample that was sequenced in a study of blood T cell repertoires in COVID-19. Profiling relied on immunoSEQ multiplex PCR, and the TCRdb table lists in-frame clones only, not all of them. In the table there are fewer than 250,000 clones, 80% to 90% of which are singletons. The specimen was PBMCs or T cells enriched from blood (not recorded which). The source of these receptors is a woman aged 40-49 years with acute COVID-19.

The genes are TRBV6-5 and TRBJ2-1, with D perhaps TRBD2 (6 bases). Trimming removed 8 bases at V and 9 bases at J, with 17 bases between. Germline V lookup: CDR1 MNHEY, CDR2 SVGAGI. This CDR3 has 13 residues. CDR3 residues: CASGWKGGGEQFF. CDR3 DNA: TGTGCCAGCGGGTGGAAGGGAGGCGGTGAGCAGTTCTTC.

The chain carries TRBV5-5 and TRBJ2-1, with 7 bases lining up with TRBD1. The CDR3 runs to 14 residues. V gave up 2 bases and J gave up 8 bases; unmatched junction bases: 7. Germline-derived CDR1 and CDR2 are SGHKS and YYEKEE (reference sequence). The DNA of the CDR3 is TGTGCCAGCAGCTTACAGGGGTCGCTTGATGAGCAGTTCTTC. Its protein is CASSLQGSLDEQFF.

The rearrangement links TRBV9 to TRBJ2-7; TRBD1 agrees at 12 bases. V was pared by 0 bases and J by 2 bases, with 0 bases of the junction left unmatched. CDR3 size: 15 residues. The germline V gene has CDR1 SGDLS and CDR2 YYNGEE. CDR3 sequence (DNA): TGTGCCAGCAGCGTAGGGGACAGGGGGCCCTACGAGCAGTACTTC. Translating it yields CASSVGDRGPYEQYF.

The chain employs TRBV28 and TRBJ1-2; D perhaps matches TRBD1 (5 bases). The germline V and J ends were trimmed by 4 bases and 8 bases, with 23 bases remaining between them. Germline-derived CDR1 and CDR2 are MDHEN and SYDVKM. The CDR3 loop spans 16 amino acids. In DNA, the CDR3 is TGTGCCAGCAGTTCGGGGGACCAAGGTGGGGCGGGAGGCTACACCTTC. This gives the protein CASSSGDQGGAGGYTF.

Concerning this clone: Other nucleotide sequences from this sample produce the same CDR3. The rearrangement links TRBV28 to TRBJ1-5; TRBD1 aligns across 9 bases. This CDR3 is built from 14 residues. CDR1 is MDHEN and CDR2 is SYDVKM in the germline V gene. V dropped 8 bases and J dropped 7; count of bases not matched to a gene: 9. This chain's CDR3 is CASRPGQGGQPQHF. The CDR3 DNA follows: TGTGCCAGCCGTCCGGGACAGGGTGGCCAGCCCCAGCATTTT.

CDR3 sequence: CASSASGRDSPLHF. CDR3 coding DNA: TGTGCCAGCAGCGCCTCGGGGAGGGATTCACCCCTCCACTTT. V and J are TRBV11-2 and TRBJ1-6, with D unresolved. Trimming removed 5 bases from V and 8 bases from J, with 13 bases in between. CDR1 SGHAT and CDR2 FQNNGV come from the germline V gene. This CDR3 contains 14 residues.

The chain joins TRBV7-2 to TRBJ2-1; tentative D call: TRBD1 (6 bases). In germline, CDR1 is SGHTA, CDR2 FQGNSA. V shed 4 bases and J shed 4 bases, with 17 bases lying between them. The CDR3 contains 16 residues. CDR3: CASSSLGTTRYNEQFF. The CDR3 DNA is TGTGCCAGCAGCTCCCTGGGGACAACCCGATACAATGAGCAGTTCTTC.

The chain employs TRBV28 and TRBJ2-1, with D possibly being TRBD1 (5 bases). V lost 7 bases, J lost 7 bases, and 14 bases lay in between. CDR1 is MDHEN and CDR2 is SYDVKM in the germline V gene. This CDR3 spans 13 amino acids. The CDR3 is CASMLPNRNEQFF. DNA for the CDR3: TGTGCCAGCATGCTTCCGAACAGGAATGAGCAGTTCTTC.

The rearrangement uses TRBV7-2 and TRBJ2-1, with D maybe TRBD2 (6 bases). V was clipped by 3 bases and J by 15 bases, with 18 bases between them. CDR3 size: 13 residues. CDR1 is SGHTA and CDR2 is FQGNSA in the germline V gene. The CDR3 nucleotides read TGTGCCAGCAGCTTTAGGTTAGAGACTAGTACGTTCTTC. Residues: CASSFRLETSTFF.

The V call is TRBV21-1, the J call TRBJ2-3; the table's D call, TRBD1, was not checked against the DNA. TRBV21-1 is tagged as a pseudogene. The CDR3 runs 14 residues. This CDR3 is CARAGTGGLDTQYF. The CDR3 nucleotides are TGTGCCAGGGCCGGGACAGGGGGCTTGGATACGCAGTATTTT.

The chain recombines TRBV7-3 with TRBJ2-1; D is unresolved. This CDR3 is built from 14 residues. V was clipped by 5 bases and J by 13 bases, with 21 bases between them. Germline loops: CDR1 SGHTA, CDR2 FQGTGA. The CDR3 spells CASSPTNKFPTQFF. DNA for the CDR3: TGTGCCAGCAGCCCAACTAATAAGTTTCCGACTCAGTTCTTC.

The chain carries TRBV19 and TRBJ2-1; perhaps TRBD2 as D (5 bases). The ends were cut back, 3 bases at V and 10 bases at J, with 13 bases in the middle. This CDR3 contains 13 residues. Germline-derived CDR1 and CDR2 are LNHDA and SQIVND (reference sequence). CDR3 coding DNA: TGTGCCAGTAGTATTAGTGGGAGAGGGGAGCAGTTCTTC. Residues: CASSISGRGEQFF.

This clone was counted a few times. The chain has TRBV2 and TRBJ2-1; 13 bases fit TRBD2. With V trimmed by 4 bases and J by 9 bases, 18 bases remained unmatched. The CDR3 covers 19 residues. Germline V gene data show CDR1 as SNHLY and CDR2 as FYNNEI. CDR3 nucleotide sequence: TGTGCCAGCAGTGGGCGGACTAGCGGGAGAGGTCTCGGGTCGGGTGAGCAGTTCTTC. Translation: CASSGRTSGRGLGSGEQFF.

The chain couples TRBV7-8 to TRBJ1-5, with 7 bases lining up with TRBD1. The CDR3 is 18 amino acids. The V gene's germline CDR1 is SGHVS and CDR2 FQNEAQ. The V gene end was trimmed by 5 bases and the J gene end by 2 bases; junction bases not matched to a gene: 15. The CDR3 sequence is CASSRIRDSPGGNQPQHF. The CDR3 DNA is TGTGCCAGCAGCCGAATCCGGGACAGTCCGGGAGGCAATCAGCCCCAGCATTTT.